The 27 T cell receptor beta chains reported below all come from one sample, sequenced in a study of blood T cell repertoires in COVID-19. Generated by immunoSEQ multiplex PCR, the TCRdb table keeps only in-frame clones and is missing some. The sample gives about 170,000 clones, 83% of which show up once; approximately 4.7% is in the top ten. The sequenced material came from PBMCs or T cells enriched from blood (not recorded which). These receptor sequences come from a woman aged 45-59 years who had recovered from COVID-19.

This clone was detected once. This rearrangement joins TRBV6-5 to TRBJ2-1; maybe TRBD2 (6 bases). V was cut by 0 bases and J by 6 bases, with 12 bases left in between. CDR1 and CDR2 (germline): MNHEY, SVGAGI. CDR3 size: 15 residues. This CDR3 reads CASSYSGLPSNEQFF. The CDR3 region has the DNA TGTGCCAGCAGTTACTCAGGACTACCTTCCAATGAGCAGTTCTTC.

The gene calls are TRBV7-2 and TRBJ1-1; D is perhaps TRBD1 (6 bases). CDR1 SGHTA and CDR2 FQGNSA come from the germline V gene. V was pared by 0 bases and J by 2 bases, with 13 bases between. The CDR3 is made up of 16 amino acids. The CDR3 reads CASSLAPNRENTEAFF. The CDR3 region has the DNA TGTGCCAGCAGCTTAGCCCCAAACAGGGAAAACACTGAAGCTTTCTTT.

The chain links TRBV6-1 to TRBJ2-7; a possible D gene is TRBD1 (5 bases). This CDR3 has 14 residues. V was pared by 0 bases and J by 2 bases, with 8 bases between. Per the germline V gene, CDR1 is MNHNS and CDR2 is SASEGT. CDR3 bases: TGTGCCAGCAGTGAAGCTGCCAGGGCCTACGAGCAGTACGTC. It codes for CASSEAARAYEQYV.

The CDR3, as DNA: TGTGCCAGCAGCGTAGCTGGCGGGGGTTTCACAGATACGCAGTATTTT. This sequence encodes CASSVAGGGFTDTQYF. V gene TRBV9 combines with J gene TRBJ2-3; TRBD2 matches 7 bases. With 0 bases clipped from V and 2 bases from J, the junction kept 6 bases outside the gene matches. The V gene's germline CDR1 is SGDLS and CDR2 YYNGEE. The CDR3 extends over 16 amino acids.

The chain joins TRBV30 to TRBJ1-2; D call uncertain. Looked up from germline, CDR1 is GTSNPN and CDR2 is SVGIG (reference sequence). CDR3 length equals 18 residues. V was clipped by 2 bases and J by 5 bases, with 27 bases between them. The chain's CDR3 is CAWSNKEGVAGDLYGYTF. CDR3 bases: TGTGCCTGGAGTAACAAGGAGGGAGTTGCGGGAGACCTATATGGCTACACCTTC.

The chain uses TRBV5-1 and TRBJ2-5, with 7 nucleotides matching TRBD1. The CDR3 is 16 residues long. V gave up 4 bases and J gave up 5 bases; unmatched junction bases: 14. CDR1 and CDR2 from the germline V gene are SGHRS and YFSETQ. Written as DNA, the CDR3 is TGCGCCAGCAGCCTGACAGGGTTAGGCAGTCAGGAGACCCAGTACTTC. It yields the protein CASSLTGLGSQETQYF.

The chain recombines TRBV4-3 with TRBJ2-3; TRBD1 is a possible D gene (6 bases). Germline CDR1 reads LGHNA; CDR2 reads YSLEER. CDR3 length equals 15 residues. The V end was cut by 8 bases, the J end by 3 bases, with 18 bases between. CDR3 sequence reads: CASPTGHPATDTQYF. The CDR3 nucleotides read TGCGCCAGCCCCACGGGACATCCTGCGACAGATACGCAGTATTTT.

The rearrangement uses TRBV11-3 and TRBJ2-2; D unclear. This CDR3 region has 13 residues. V was cut by 3 bases and J by 5 bases, with 7 bases left in between. Germline V gene data show CDR1 as SGHNT and CDR2 as YENEEA. The CDR3 is CASSFGQTGELFF. The CDR3 DNA sequence: TGTGCCAGCAGCTTTGGGCAGACCGGGGAGCTGTTTTTT. The variable domain in full, with the rest retrieved from reference TRBV11-3 and TRBJ2-2, is EAGVVQSPRYKIIEKKQPVAFWCNPISGHNTLYWYLQNLGQGPELLIRYENEEAVDDSQLPKDRFSAERLKGVDSTLKIQPAELGDSAVYLCASSFGQTGELFFGEGSRLTVL.

This chain joins TRBV12-5 and TRBJ1-2; a weak D match, TRBD1 (6 bases). CDR3 length equals 16 residues. The germline CDR1 and CDR2 sequences are LGHNT and FRNRAP. Between the trimmed V and J ends, which lost 1 base and 1 base, there was a span of 13 bases. The CDR3 DNA is TGTGCTAGTGGTTTGGACCGGGACACGTATAACTATGGCTACACCTTC. Amino acid sequence: CASGLDRDTYNYGYTF.

This clone was observed many times. The V gene is TRBV7-2, the J gene TRBJ2-3; possible D gene TRBD1, 6 bases. The CDR3 runs 12 residues. Germline CDR1 is SGHTA and CDR2 is FQGNSA. V lost 5 bases and J 6 bases, leaving 9 bases between the germline ends. Here the CDR3 DNA reads TGTGCCAGCAGCCAGAGGGGGGATACGCAGTATTTT. It yields the protein CASSQRGDTQYF.

The chain combines TRBV6-5 with TRBJ1-1; D uncertain. Trimming pared 6 bases from V and 1 base from J, leaving 9 bases between. The CDR3 sequence is 13 residues long. CDR1 is MNHEY, CDR2 SVGAGI, per germline. CDR3 protein: CASSLQQNTEAFF. CDR3 DNA: TGTGCCAGCAGCTTACAGCAGAACACTGAAGCTTTCTTT.

The chain links TRBV28 to TRBJ1-1; a weak D match, TRBD1 (6 bases). Per germline, CDR1 MDHEN and CDR2 SYDVKM. The CDR3 contains 13 residues. V shed 5 bases and J shed 6 bases, with 13 bases lying between them. CDR3 nucleotide sequence: TGTGCCAGCAGTGTCACAGGGCGGGCTGAAGCTTTCTTT. The encoded protein is CASSVTGRAEAFF.

The genes are TRBV5-1 and TRBJ1-1; no firm D call. The CDR3 runs 15 residues. Deletions cut 0 bases from V and 6 bases from J, with 15 bases between. From germline, CDR1 is SGHRS and CDR2 YFSETQ. In DNA form, the CDR3 reads TGCGCCAGCAGCTTGGTTGCTCCATACCGGTCTGAAGCTTTCTTT. Translation gives CASSLVAPYRSEAFF. The whole variable domain, filled in from reference TRBV5-1 and TRBJ1-1, reads KAGVTQTPRYLIKTRGQQVTLSCSPISGHRSVSWYQQTPGQGLQFLFEYFSETQRNKGNFPGRFSGRQFSNSRSEMNVSTLELGDSALYLCASSLVAPYRSEAFFGQGTRLTVV.

V is TRBV3-1 (or the pseudogene TRBV3-2) and J is TRBJ1-2; TRBD1 agrees at 9 bases. Germline V gene lookup returns CDR1 LGHDT and CDR2 YNNKEL (reference sequence). The trim removed 4 bases at V and 3 bases at J, leaving 15 bases unmatched. The CDR3 is 18 residues long. CDR3 in DNA: TGTGCCAGCAGCCCCAAACAGGGGGCAGGAACTGGAGACTATGGCTACACCTTC. Translating gives CASSPKQGAGTGDYGYTF.

The V and J genes are TRBV19 and TRBJ1-4; the match to TRBD1 covers 7 bases. This CDR3 comprises 14 residues. V shed 4 bases and J 8 bases; nucleotides not matched to a gene: 7. Germline loops: CDR1 LNHDA, CDR2 SQIVND (reference sequence). DNA for the CDR3: TGTGCCAGTAGTAAGTCGGACAGGCCAGAAAAACTGTTTTTT. It encodes CASSKSDRPEKLFF. The complete variable domain, with remaining parts taken from reference TRBV19 and TRBJ1-4, reads DGGITQSPKYLFRKEGQNVTLSCEQNLNHDAMYWYRQDPGQGLRLIYYSQIVNDFQKGDIAEGYSVSREKKESFPLTVTSAQKNPTAFYLCASSKSDRPEKLFFGSGTQLSVL.

This sequence joins TRBV2 and TRBJ2-7; weak D call: TRBD2 (5 bases). Deletions cut 2 bases from V and 0 bases from J, with 11 bases between. The CDR3 is 15 residues long. Germline CDR1 reads SNHLY; CDR2 reads FYNNEI. The CDR3, as DNA: TGTGCCAGCAGTGAACTTTTGGGGAGCTCCTACGAGCAGTACGTC. It is translated as CASSELLGSSYEQYV.

The gene calls are TRBV5-1 and TRBJ2-2, with a possible D match to TRBD2 (7 bases). Trimming removed 4 bases at V and 4 bases at J, with 17 bases between. Per the germline V gene, CDR1 is SGHRS and CDR2 is YFSETQ. This CDR3 spans 16 amino acids. CDR3 sequence: CASSPRGGGTTGELFF. The CDR3 nucleotides are TGCGCCAGCAGCCCGAGAGGGGGGGGGACCACCGGGGAGCTGTTTTTT.

V and J are TRBV5-5 and TRBJ2-2; the D is unclear. Trimming pared 4 bases from V and 7 bases from J, leaving 11 bases between. This CDR3 region has 13 residues. Germline CDR1 SGHKS, CDR2 YYEKEE (reference sequence). CDR3 residues: CASSLASHGELFF. The CDR3 nucleotides read TGTGCCAGCAGCCTGGCGAGCCACGGGGAGCTGTTTTTT. Complete variable domain (other parts from reference TRBV5-5 and TRBJ2-2): DAGVTQSPTHLIKTRGQQVTLRCSPISGHKSVSWYQQVLGQGPQFIFQYYEKEERGRGNFPDRFSARQFPNYSSELNVNALLLGDSALYLCASSLASHGELFFGEGSRLTVL.

The genes are TRBV28 and TRBJ1-2; TRBD1 matches 9 bases. Per germline, CDR1 MDHEN and CDR2 SYDVKM. The length of the CDR3 is 16 residues. Trimming at V came to 6 bases and at J to 7 bases, leaving 15 bases not matched to a gene. CDR3 DNA sequence: TGTGCCAGCAGCCAAGAGGGACAGGGACGGTACGGTGGCTACACCTTC. This codes for CASSQEGQGRYGGYTF.

The J gene is TRBJ1-2, the V gene TRBV19; D unresolved. Trimming stripped 5 bases from V and 4 bases from J, with 17 bases between. From germline, CDR1 is LNHDA and CDR2 SQIVND (reference sequence). The CDR3 totals 15 residues. CDR3 in DNA: TGTGCCAGTAGTCCCAACCCGGGAGCGGGCTATGGCTACACCTTC. Protein sequence: CASSPNPGAGYGYTF.

V is TRBV11-2 and J is TRBJ1-5; the D is unclear. Germline CDR1 SGHAT, CDR2 FQNNGV. V was pared by 4 bases and J by 5 bases, with 6 bases between. The CDR3 is made up of 12 amino acids. The CDR3 nucleotides are TGTGCCAGCAGCTCTACCGATCAGCCCCAGCATTTT. This sequence encodes CASSSTDQPQHF.

This sequence joins TRBV5-1 and TRBJ2-3; weak D call: TRBD2 (6 bases). Germline CDR1 reads SGHRS; CDR2 reads YFSETQ. V was pared by 4 bases and J by 7 bases, with 16 bases between. The CDR3 length is 14 residues. The CDR3: CASSLVGGENTQYF. CDR3 bases: TGCGCCAGCAGCCTGGTCGGGGGAGAAAATACGCAGTATTTT.

This clone was seen only a few times. This chain links TRBV3-1 (or the pseudogene TRBV3-2) with TRBJ2-1, with D unclear. Germline V gene sequence: CDR1 LGHDT, CDR2 YNNKEL (reference sequence). There are 15 residues in the CDR3. V was cut by 0 bases and J by 4 bases, with 10 bases left in between. CDR3 sequence (DNA): TGTGCCAGCAGCCAAGATACCACCGCGTACAATGAGCAGTTCTTC. This gives the protein CASSQDTTAYNEQFF.

The chain uses TRBV7-2 and TRBJ2-3; 7 bases align to TRBD1. CDR3 length equals 13 residues. Trimming took 4 bases from V and 4 from J; bases not matched to a gene: 2. The V gene's germline CDR1 is SGHTA and CDR2 FQGNSA. The CDR3 is CASSSQGSDTQYF. Written as DNA, the CDR3 is TGTGCCAGCAGCTCACAGGGGTCAGATACGCAGTATTTT.

This clone has only a few counts. The rearrangement joins TRBV7-9 to TRBJ1-4; no firm D call. The ends were cut back, 5 bases at V and 4 bases at J, with 17 bases in the middle. From germline, CDR1 is SEHNR and CDR2 FQNEAQ (reference sequence). The CDR3 consists of 16 residues. The CDR3 loop reads CASSHLRSLFNEKLFF. In DNA form, the CDR3 reads TGTGCCAGCAGCCACCTGAGGTCTCTCTTTAATGAAAAACTGTTTTTT.

This chain uses TRBV6-5 with TRBJ1-3; D may be TRBD1 (6 bases). Germline values: CDR1 MNHEY, CDR2 SVGAGI. Trimming took off 6 bases at V and 0 bases at J, with 12 bases between the two ends. The CDR3 covers 15 residues. The CDR3 bases are TGTGCCAGCAGCCAAACAGGGATCTCTGGAAACACCATATATTTT. It translates to CASSQTGISGNTIYF.

This clone was seen more than once but under ten times. The V gene is TRBV5-6, the J gene TRBJ1-5; 9 nucleotides align to TRBD1. Germline loops: CDR1 SGHDT, CDR2 YYEEEE. The CDR3 extends over 16 amino acids. V lost 5 bases, J lost 6 bases, and 12 bases stayed unmatched. The CDR3 reads CASSYTGTGNSQPQHF. The DNA of the CDR3 is TGTGCCAGCAGTTACACCGGGACAGGGAATAGTCAGCCCCAGCATTTT.